This T cell receptor (beta chain) was documented in a study of molecular identifiers for immune sequencing clone quantification. To note about this clonotype: Its cognate antigen is unknown. This may arise from a read error, as a much more abundant clone is one base away.

CDR3 length equals 13 residues. Germline V gene data show CDR1 as GTSNPN and CDR2 as SVGIG (reference sequence). Broader study findings: Over 99% of effector molecules, yet under 1% of naive-cell molecules, were held by clones above 20 RNA copies.

Previously described methods and listed TCR primers produced bulk TCR libraries. TCRdb reprocessed the PCR reads via MiXCR and lists one record per CDR3 protein. The repertoire includes about 510,000 distinct CDR3 sequences, about 22% of them detected once, and 0.7% to 1% sits in the top ten. The clonotype comes from a human donor in good health. Some libraries in this study had Jurkat cell RNA spiked in. V and J are TRBV30 and TRBJ1-2; D is undetermined. Sample: naive CD8+ T cells from blood, with Jurkat cell RNA spiked in. Subset of the sample: FACS-sorted CD8+CD4-CCR7+CD45RA+ naive T cells. DNA of the CDR3: TGTGCCTGGAGTAACGGAGGTGGCTATGGCTGCACCTTC. Translated, it gives CAWSNGGGYGCTF.